Listed here is a single T cell receptor beta chain. Its specificity is not known. Naive CD4 T cells were sorted as CD45RO-negative, CD62L-positive. V was shortened by 1 base and J by 1 base, with 10 bases between the two germline ends. In germline, CDR1 is SNHLY, CDR2 FYNNEI. The CDR3 loop spans 15 amino acids. The data are from a study of human versus mouse CDR3 diversity and MHC coevolution. Study findings and constraints: Human T cells underwent selection on roughly 6 different MHC II alleles.

The repertoire was sequenced with immunoSEQ multiplex PCR; TCRdb's copy has only in-frame clones and lacks some. The sample comprises about 83,000 clones, about nine tenths of which are singletons, and roughly 0.16% rests with the top ten. The chain carries TRBV2 and TRBJ1-2, with a possible D match to TRBD1 (5 bases). The sequencing input was naive CD4+ T cells from blood. Subset meaning: CD45RO-negative CD62L-positive naive CD4 T cells. This TCR derives from a person aged 25 to 69 in good health. CDR3 residues: CASSEEGLINYGYTF. In nucleotides, the CDR3 is TGTGCCAGCAGTGAAGAGGGACTGATTAACTATGGCTACACCTTC.